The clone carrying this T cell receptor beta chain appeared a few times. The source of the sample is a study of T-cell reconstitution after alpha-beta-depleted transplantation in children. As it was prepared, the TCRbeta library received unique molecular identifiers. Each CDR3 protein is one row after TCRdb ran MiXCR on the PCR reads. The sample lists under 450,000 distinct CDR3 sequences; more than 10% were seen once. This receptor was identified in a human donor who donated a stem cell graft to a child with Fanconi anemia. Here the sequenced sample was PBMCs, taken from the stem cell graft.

CDR3: CASSFDDQYWANVLTF. The CDR3 DNA reads as TGCGCCAGCAGCTTTGACGACCAGTATTGGGCCAACGTCCTGACTTTC. The chain carries TRBV5-1 and TRBJ2-6; D is undetermined. Trimming left V 2 bases short and J 5 bases short, with 14 bases between. The CDR3 extends over 16 amino acids. Germline CDR1 and CDR2: SGHRS and YFSETQ.